This TCR beta chain was profiled in a study of T cells in Graves' hyperthyroidism and ophthalmopathy. Criteria for exclusion of patients were uncontrolled infection, other autoimmune disease, pregnancy or lactation. RNA transcripts were the template for amplifying TCR beta CDR3 regions. The primer set for the first-round RT-PCR of the TCR CDR3 was HTBI. TCRdb passed the multiplex PCR reads through MiXCR, listing each CDR3 protein once. The sample gives a few hundred thousand distinct CDR3 sequences, 15% to 20% of which show up once; less than 3.5% is in the top ten. Only a few counts were recorded for this clonotype. Per germline, CDR1 MNHNS and CDR2 SASEGT. The V segment lost 3 bases and the J segment 3 bases; nucleotides outside the gene matches: 4. The CDR3 is 14 residues long.

Sequences were obtained from blood. This clonotype was sampled from a woman in her thirties or forties with Graves' ophthalmopathy. The chain joins TRBV6-1 to TRBJ1-2, with 7 bases lining up with TRBD1. CDR3 in DNA: TGTGCCAGCAGTGATAGGGACAGACACTATGGCTACACCTTC. It codes for CASSDRDRHYGYTF.